This entry lists 15 T cell receptor beta chains sequenced from one sample in a study of graft-versus-host responses after intestinal transplantation. Method: immunoSEQ multiplex PCR; TCRdb's copy keeps in-frame clones and lacks some. The sample lists 95,000 to 100,000 clones, approximately 85% occurring once. The sample consisted of PBMCs, taken 255 days after intestinal transplant. These receptors were collected from a human patient who received an intestinal transplant, so some T cells may come from the graft donor.

The gene calls are TRBV28 and TRBJ2-7; 7 bases line up with TRBD2. The CDR3 is 14 amino acids. Germline loops: CDR1 MDHEN, CDR2 SYDVKM. The V segment lost 3 bases and the J segment 3 bases; nucleotides outside the gene matches: 5. The CDR3 nucleotides read TGTGCCAGCAGTTTTAGGTGGGAGGGCTACGAGCAGTACTTC. As protein: CASSFRWEGYEQYF.

V usage is TRBV5-1 and J usage is TRBJ2-1, with D possibly matching TRBD1 (6 bases). CDR1 SGHRS and CDR2 YFSETQ come from the germline V gene. Trimming took 0 bases from V and 9 from J, leaving 10 bases between them. The CDR3 has 13 amino acids. CDR3 residues: CASSLDRASEQFF. The CDR3 DNA follows: TGCGCCAGCAGCTTGGACAGGGCAAGTGAGCAGTTCTTC.

V and J are TRBV6-1 and TRBJ2-7, with 12 bases identical to TRBD2. CDR1 is MNHNS and CDR2 is SASEGT in the germline V gene. J lost 0 bases, V lost 3 bases, and 15 bases had no gene match. CDR3 size: 20 residues. As DNA, the CDR3 is TGTGCCAGCAGTGACGCAAGGGGTTGGACTAGCGGGATCTACTCCTACGAGCAGTACTTC. Its translation: CASSDARGWTSGIYSYEQYF.

This chain uses TRBV4-1 with TRBJ2-5; 9 bases line up with TRBD2. Germline CDR1 MGHRA, CDR2 YSYEKL. This CDR3 region has 16 residues. J lost 1 base, V lost 0 bases, and 3 bases had no gene match. This CDR3 is CASSQERGGGQETQYF. As DNA, the CDR3 is TGCGCCAGCAGCCAAGAGCGCGGGGGGGGCCAAGAGACCCAGTACTTC.

The chain is built from TRBV6-4 and TRBJ2-3; tentatively, D is TRBD2 (7 bases). Germline V gene data show CDR1 as MRHNA and CDR2 as SNTAGT. CDR3 length: 20 residues. Trimming pared 2 bases from V and 4 bases from J, leaving 28 bases between. The CDR3 reads CASSDDFYGPLGGGPDTQYF. CDR3 sequence (DNA): TGTGCCAGCAGTGACGACTTTTACGGACCACTTGGGGGGGGCCCAGATACGCAGTATTTT.

The V and J genes are TRBV9 and TRBJ1-5; D is possibly TRBD1 (5 bases). The CDR3 spans 14 residues. The germline gives CDR1 SGDLS, CDR2 YYNGEE. V lost 3 bases, J lost 7 bases, and 14 bases lay in between. In DNA, the CDR3 is TGTGCCAGCAGCGATGGGGCGGGTCGCCAGCCCCAGCATTTT. It is translated as CASSDGAGRQPQHF.

This clone came up a few times. This specimen includes other DNA sequences encoding the same CDR3. The chain recombines TRBV6-4 with TRBJ2-1, with 8 bases lining up with TRBD1. Looked up from germline, CDR1 is MRHNA and CDR2 is SNTAGT. The CDR3 sequence is 15 residues long. With V trimmed by 0 bases and J by 4 bases, 2 bases remained unmatched. The CDR3 region has the DNA TGTGCCAGCAGTGACTCTACAGGGGGGTACAATGAGCAGTTCTTC. Translation gives CASSDSTGGYNEQFF.

The V and J genes are TRBV19 and TRBJ2-1, with D unresolved. There are 10 residues in the CDR3. V was trimmed by 10 bases and J by 8 bases, leaving 9 bases between them. Germline V gives CDR1 LNHDA, CDR2 SQIVND (reference sequence). CDR3 sequence (DNA): TGTGCCACCGGACGGGATGAGCAGTTCTTC. This sequence encodes CATGRDEQFF.

CDR3 protein: CASSDGFAGELFF. CDR3 sequence (DNA): TGTGCCAGCAGTGACGGCTTCGCCGGGGAGCTGTTTTTT. This chain uses TRBV6-4 with TRBJ2-2; D is undetermined. V was pared by 2 bases and J by 6 bases, with 7 bases between. CDR1 MRHNA and CDR2 SNTAGT come from the germline V gene. This CDR3 region has 13 residues.

V is TRBV5-8 and J is TRBJ2-2, with 9 bases that match TRBD2. This CDR3 has 15 amino acids. V lost 0 bases, J lost 10 bases, and 7 bases stayed unmatched. Germline V gene sequence: CDR1 SGHTS, CDR2 YDEGEE. CDR3 in DNA: TGTGCCAGCAGCTTGGGGGTAGCGGGGGCTCCGGAGCTGTTTTTT. This sequence encodes CASSLGVAGAPELFF.

The V and J genes are TRBV7-2 and TRBJ2-1; D is possibly TRBD1 or TRBD2 (5 bases each). The CDR3 runs 18 residues. Germline V gene sequence: CDR1 SGHTA, CDR2 FQGNSA. Trimming pared 1 base from V and 4 bases from J, leaving 20 bases between. CDR3 region: CASSLVDSGTEGYNEQFF. DNA of the CDR3: TGTGCCAGCAGCTTAGTGGATTCTGGGACCGAGGGGTACAATGAGCAGTTCTTC.

V gene TRBV5-4 combines with J gene TRBJ2-1, with 11 bases lining up with TRBD1. Trimming took 0 bases from V and 3 from J; bases not matched to a gene: 5. The germline V gene has CDR1 SGHNT and CDR2 YYREEE (reference sequence). The CDR3 runs 17 residues. The chain's CDR3 is CASSLGQGTGGYNEQFF. In DNA form, the CDR3 reads TGTGCCAGCAGCTTGGGACAAGGGACAGGGGGCTACAATGAGCAGTTCTTC.

This clone was counted a few times. The gene calls are TRBV7-2 and TRBJ1-5; TRBD1 is a possible D gene (5 bases). CDR3 length: 14 amino acids. V was trimmed by 5 bases and J by 6 bases, leaving 14 bases between them. The V gene's germline CDR1 is SGHTA and CDR2 FQGNSA. The CDR3 region is CASSPDGGAQPQHF. The DNA of the CDR3 is TGTGCCAGCAGCCCCGACGGGGGAGCTCAGCCCCAGCATTTT.

V usage is TRBV4-1 and J usage is TRBJ1-1, with unresolved D. CDR3 length equals 15 residues. Deletions cut 1 base from V and 6 bases from J, with 15 bases between. The germline V gene has CDR1 MGHRA and CDR2 YSYEKL. The CDR3 is CASSQVFTLPSEAFF. As DNA, the CDR3 is TGCGCCAGCAGCCAAGTCTTTACCTTGCCATCTGAAGCTTTCTTT.

V and J are TRBV6-5 and TRBJ2-3; possibly TRBD1 for D (6 bases). The germline V gene has CDR1 MNHEY and CDR2 SVGAGI. The V gene lost 6 bases and the J gene lost 6 bases, with 13 bases spanning the gap. The CDR3 is 13 residues long. CDR3 coding DNA: TGTGCCAGCAGGGGGTGGGGGCTCGATACGCAGTATTTT. This codes for CASRGWGLDTQYF.